Given below is one T cell receptor (beta chain) in context. Its antigen is undetermined. The CDR3 spans 15 residues. V lost 5 bases to trimming and J lost 7 bases, with 18 bases between them. The germline CDR1 and CDR2 sequences are SEHNR and FQNEAQ (reference sequence). This specimen comes from a study of glioma-infiltrating T cells. Findings of the study overall: Very few CDR3 sequences were shared between tissue and blood. Gliomas, especially low-grade, showed above-expected tissue-blood divergence; non-neoplastic patients showed below.

The iRepertoire nested amplicon-rescue multiplex PCR amplified TCR alpha and beta CDR3s from RNA. One-step reverse transcription and amplification started from about 100-400 ng of tissue mRNA or PBMC total RNA. TCRdb re-called the multiplex PCR reads with MiXCR, one entry per CDR3 protein. The profile shows about 140,000 distinct CDR3 sequences, about 39% of them singletons. The specimen sequenced was glioma tissue, nonneoplastic brain tissue, or PBMCs (not recorded which). The J gene is TRBJ2-1, the V gene TRBV7-9; D is possibly TRBD2 (6 bases). The sequence derives from a human donor with low-grade glioma or glioblastoma, undergoing nonglioma brain surgery, or in good health (not recorded which). Here the CDR3 reads CASSRQRVVENEQFF. The CDR3 bases are TGTGCCAGCAGCCGGCAGCGGGTAGTCGAGAATGAGCAGTTCTTC.